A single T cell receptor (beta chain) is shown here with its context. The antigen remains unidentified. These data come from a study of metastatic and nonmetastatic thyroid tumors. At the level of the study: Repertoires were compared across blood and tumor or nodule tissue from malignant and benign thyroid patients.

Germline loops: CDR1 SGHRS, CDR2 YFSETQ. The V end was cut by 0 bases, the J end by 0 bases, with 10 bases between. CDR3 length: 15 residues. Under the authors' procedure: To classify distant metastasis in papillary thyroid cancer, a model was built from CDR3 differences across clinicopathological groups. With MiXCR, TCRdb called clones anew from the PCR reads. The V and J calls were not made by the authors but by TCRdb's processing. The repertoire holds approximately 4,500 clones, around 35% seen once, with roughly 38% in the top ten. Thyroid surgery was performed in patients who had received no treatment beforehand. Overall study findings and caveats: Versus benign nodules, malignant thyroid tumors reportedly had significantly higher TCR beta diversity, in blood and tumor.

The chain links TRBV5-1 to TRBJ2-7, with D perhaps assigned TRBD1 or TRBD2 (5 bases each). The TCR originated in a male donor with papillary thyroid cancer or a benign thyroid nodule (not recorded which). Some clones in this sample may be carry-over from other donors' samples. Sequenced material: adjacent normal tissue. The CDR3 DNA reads TGCGCCAGCAGCTTGGGGGACGTCAGCTCCTACGAGCAGTACTTC. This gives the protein CASSLGDVSSYEQYF.